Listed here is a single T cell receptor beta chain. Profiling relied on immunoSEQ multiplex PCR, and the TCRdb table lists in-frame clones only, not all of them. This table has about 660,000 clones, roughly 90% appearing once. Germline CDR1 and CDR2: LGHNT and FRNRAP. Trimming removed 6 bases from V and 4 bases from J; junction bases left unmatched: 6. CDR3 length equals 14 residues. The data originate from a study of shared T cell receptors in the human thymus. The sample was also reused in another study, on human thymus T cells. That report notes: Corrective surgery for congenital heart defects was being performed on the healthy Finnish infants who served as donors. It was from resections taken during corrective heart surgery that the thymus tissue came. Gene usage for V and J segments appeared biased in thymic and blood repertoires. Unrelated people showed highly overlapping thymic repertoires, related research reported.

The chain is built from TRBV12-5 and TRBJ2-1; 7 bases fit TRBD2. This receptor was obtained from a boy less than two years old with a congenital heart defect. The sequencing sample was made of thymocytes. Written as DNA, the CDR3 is TGTGCTAGTGGGGGAGGGGCGGGGTACAATGAGCAGTTCTTC. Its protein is CASGGGAGYNEQFF.